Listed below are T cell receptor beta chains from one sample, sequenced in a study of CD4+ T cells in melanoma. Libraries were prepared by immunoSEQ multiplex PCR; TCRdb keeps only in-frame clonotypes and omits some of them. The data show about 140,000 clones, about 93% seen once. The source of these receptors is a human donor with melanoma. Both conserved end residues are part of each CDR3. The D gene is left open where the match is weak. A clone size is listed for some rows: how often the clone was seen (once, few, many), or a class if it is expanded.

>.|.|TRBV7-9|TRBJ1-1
CASSLVGNTEAFF
TGTGCCAGCAGCTTAGTGGGTAACACTGAAGCTTTCTTT
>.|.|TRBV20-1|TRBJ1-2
CSASFTYGYTF
TGCAGTGCTAGTTTCACCTATGGCTACACCTTC
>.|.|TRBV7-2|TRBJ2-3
CASSFSVSTDTQYF
TGTGCCAGCAGTTTCTCCGTGAGCACAGATACGCAGTATTTT
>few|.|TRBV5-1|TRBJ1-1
CASRIGGLNTEAFF
TGCGCCAGTCGTATTGGCGGCTTGAACACTGAAGCTTTCTTT
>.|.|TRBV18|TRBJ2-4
CASTKEGFNIQYF
TGTGCCAGCACGAAGGAGGGTTTCAACATTCAGTACTTC
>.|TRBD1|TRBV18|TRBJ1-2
CASSPGTGFSYTF
TGTGCCAGCTCACCTGGGACAGGATTTAGCTACACCTTC
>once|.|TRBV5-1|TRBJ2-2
CASSLATGTGELFF
TGCGCCAGCAGCTTGGCCACGGGCACCGGGGAGCTGTTTTTT
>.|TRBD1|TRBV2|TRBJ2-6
CASSRTGGGPSGANVLTF
TGTGCCAGCAGTAGAACAGGGGGCGGCCCGTCTGGGGCCAACGTCCTGACTTTC
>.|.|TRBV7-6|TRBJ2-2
CASSSRALLGAGELFF
TGTGCCAGCAGCTCCCGGGCCCTTTTGGGCGCCGGGGAGCTGTTTTTT
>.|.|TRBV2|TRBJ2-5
CASTGVGGEETQYF
TGTGCCAGCACCGGGGTGGGGGGCGAAGAGACCCAGTACTTC
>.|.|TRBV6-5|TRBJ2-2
CASSYSGPELFF
TGTGCCAGCAGTTACTCAGGGCCCGAGCTGTTTTTT
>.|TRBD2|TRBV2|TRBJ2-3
CASSVSGGSTGTDTQYF
TGTGCCAGCAGTGTTTCGGGGGGGTCGACTGGCACAGATACGCAGTATTTT
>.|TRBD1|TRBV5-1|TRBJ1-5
CASSTGTGNNQPQHF
TGCGCCAGCAGCACCGGGACAGGGAACAATCAGCCCCAGCATTTT
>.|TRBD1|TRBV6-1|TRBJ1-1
CASSVTGVNTEAFF
TGTGCCAGCAGTGTGACAGGGGTCAACACTGAAGCTTTCTTT
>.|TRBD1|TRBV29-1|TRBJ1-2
CSVERRTGYGYTF
TGCAGCGTTGAAAGGCGGACAGGGTATGGCTACACCTTC
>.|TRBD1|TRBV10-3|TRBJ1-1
CAISDRDSNTEAFF
TGTGCCATCAGTGACCGGGACAGCAACACTGAAGCTTTCTTT
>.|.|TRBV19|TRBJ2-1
CASSRLRGNEQFF
TGTGCCAGTAGCAGACTCAGGGGTAATGAGCAGTTCTTC
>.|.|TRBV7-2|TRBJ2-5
CASSPNPGSGETQYF
TGTGCCAGCAGCCCCAACCCCGGCTCCGGGGAGACCCAGTACTTC
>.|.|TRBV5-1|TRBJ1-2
CASTREGTYGYTF
TGCGCCAGCACCCGGGAGGGAACTTATGGCTACACCTTC
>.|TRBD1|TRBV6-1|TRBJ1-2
CASRGQGANYGYTF
TGTGCCAGCAGAGGACAGGGGGCTAACTATGGCTACACCTTC